This T cell receptor beta chain was identified during a study of cytomegalovirus exposure and HLA in healthy donors (dated by TCRdb to about 2017). Background on the whole study: According to an earlier analysis of around 600 of the donors, about 179 million T cells yielded 117 million unique TCR beta sequences and 276 Gb of sequence data. The study profiled the T cell repertoires of about 640 subjects by immunosequencing and related them to cytomegalovirus serostatus. HLA typing included class I and class II loci at four-digit resolution. Among 350 to 400 genotyped donors of the cohort, an average of about 240,000 unique TCR beta nucleotide sequences were sequenced per donor, around 18% of them non-productive. The study was designed to test whether signatures of past pathogen exposure could be identified by cataloging public T cell receptors. To predict cytomegalovirus infection status, the study combined high-throughput TCR immunosequencing, statistical association of individual TCRs with disease status, and machine learning. An earlier analysis of nearly 600 of the donors applied high-throughput TCR beta sequencing to assess whether each TCR beta V gene segment acted as functional or pseudogenic. Among the roughly 430 genotyped donors, around 81% belonged to the genetic ancestry cluster associated with self-reported Caucasian donors. Because of strong linkage in the cohort, roughly five DR-DQ haplotypes were treated as single units for association and clustering. A later genetic analysis took genome-wide SNP genotypes for about three fifths of the 666 donors and used that subset as a discovery cohort. Besides the first cohort of 500 to 700 subjects, a separate validation cohort made up of 120 different subjects was used. Rather than using new phenotypic data, the later analysis identified candidate immune exposures from TCR beta sequences and from how often those sequences occurred across donors. Alongside the repertoire data, information on donor age, sex, ethnicity and CMV serostatus was compiled. Every discovery cohort repertoire had been produced on one sequencing platform. The number of donors typed differed by locus, with roughly 620-630 for A, B, C, DRB1 and DQB1, roughly 520 for DQA1, 600 to 610 for DPA1, and approximately 470 for DPB1. Around 300 gigabases of sequencing data and 70 million to 100 million unique TCR sequences were included in an early release covering 500 to 750 HLA-typed donors. In a later analysis, previously published TCR beta repertoires from about 640 donors were re-analyzed and high-resolution HLA genotyping was added so that TCR occurrence patterns could be studied. Overall study results and their limits: A group of highly shared sequence variants was considered likely to be a technical artifact of the sequencing pipeline. A further reported finding was that TCR beta sequences accurately predicted the HLA-A and HLA-B alleles for most subjects in the first cohort. At a false discovery rate of 0.05, a later analysis linked 15,000 to 20,000 TCR beta sequences to specific HLA alleles. A later analysis found that most CMV-associated TCR beta chains appeared HLA-restricted, with HLA associations seemingly driven largely by CMV exposure. A later analysis found that TCR association rates varied across HLA loci, with DRB1 alleles showing the most associated TCRs and HLA-C alleles the fewest. A total of about 180 TCR beta chains were listed by the study as associated with cytomegalovirus. Sequencing depth was assumed to be roughly uniform across donors in the presence/absence analyses, though that assumption may not hold. In a later genetic analysis, fewer N-insertions in productive TCRs were reported among donors in an Asian-associated ancestry cluster than the approximately 670-donor mean. Broadly in line with IMGT annotations, most TCR beta V segments showed up in productive rearrangements about 90% or about 30% of the time in an earlier analysis of several hundred of the donors. Linkage disequilibrium might explain the correlated functional status among segregating V segments, but an unknown experimental factor could not be ruled out. Cytomegalovirus status was reported to be diagnosed by the classifier with high specificity and sensitivity in both the original and validation cohorts. It was suggested by the authors that the approach could potentially be generalized to other disease states and immunological phenotypes. An association between a missense DCLRE1C variant and V-gene and J-gene trimming of TCR beta chains was found in a later genetic analysis and replicated in an independent cohort. While some public TCRs were present in many individuals, most TCR sequences turned up only very rarely across donors. Three of the identified cytomegalovirus-associated TCR beta chains were confirmed in vitro to be specific for cytomegalovirus antigens. The earlier analysis of 450 to 700 of the donors excluded approximately 17 rarely observed V segments, including chromosome 9 orphons, because counts were too low. A later analysis found that HLA-associated TCR beta chains were more clonally expanded and had lower generation probabilities than equally common non-associated chains. The 87-base-pair reads could not distinguish some IMGT-functional V segments, including TRBV6-2 and TRBV6-3, so those segments were excluded. When HLA alleles, especially DR and DQ, strongly co-occurred, TCR associations were difficult to assign to individual alleles. In a later analysis, several top co-occurrence clusters were reported to appear linked to parvovirus B19, influenza, CMV and Epstein-Barr virus. In this cohort, only TCR beta chains were sequenced, and detectable features were limited by the absence of alpha or paired-chain data. CMV serostatus was the only immune exposure information available for the cohort. HLA typing was unavailable for some donors at each locus, so association tests used only the typed subset.

Regarding this clone: Its cognate antigen has yet to be identified. Within one base of it there is no much larger clone, and no base qualities were kept.

The cohort was made up of hundreds of healthy bone marrow donors. At the time of sampling, every cohort member was nominally healthy, though immune exposures that went unrecorded were likely present. The donor was CMV seronegative and belonged to the group of 352 seronegative cohort members. A peripheral blood sample was provided by each donor, and peripheral blood mononuclear cells were used for TCR beta sequencing. Genomic DNA was extracted from the blood cell samples with the Qiagen DNeasy Blood Extraction Kit. CDR1 is given as SGDLS and CDR2 as YYNGEE, both from the germline V gene. Reading from cysteine to phenylalanine, the CDR3 counts 15 amino acids. Just CDR3 DNA is preserved here, 45 bases in frame from base 1. V is pruned by 3 bases and J by 6 bases, leaving 2 bases of the junction without a gene match. Receptor libraries were prepared by the immunoSEQ multiplex PCR assay. A mixture of 60 forward primers for TCR Vbeta segments and 13 reverse primers for TCR Jbeta segments was used in the multiplex PCR. A multiplex PCR assay on genomic DNA amplified the CDR3 region of rearranged TCR beta genes. The Illumina HiSeq System was used to sequence the amplified TCR beta libraries as 87-base-pair reads. The authors processed their data as follows. Across the 500 to 850 repertoires, a later analysis counted tens of millions of unique TCR beta chains, 8.5 million to 12 million of which were shared by at least two donors. A nearest-neighbor algorithm error-corrected the raw reads and collapsed the reads into unique sequences, merging closely related sequences to remove PCR and sequencing errors. To assign V, D and J gene segments, CDR3 sequences were aligned to IMGT reference sequences. For a sequence to be retained, a match of at least six nucleotides to both a V gene segment and a J gene segment was required. A rearrangement was called productive if the CDR3 had no stop codons and remained in frame with V and J, and every other rearrangement was called non-productive. Following IMGT convention, CDR3 was defined as the stretch from the second conserved V-encoded cysteine up to the conserved J-encoded phenylalanine. In an earlier analysis of more than 550 of the donors, sequences lacking an unambiguous match to a single V gene segment were excluded. In an earlier analysis of approximately 610 of the donors, V segments were called functional above 56.7% productive rearrangements and were called segregating when the between-donor standard deviation exceeded 5%. A statistical classification framework was built for diagnosing cytomegalovirus status from the catalog of TCR beta chain sequences. V and J gene assignment, in a later analysis, came from comparing TCR nucleotide sequences with IMGT/GENE-DB human TR gene sequences. In a later analysis, CDR3 sequences and most-parsimonious VDJ recombination scenarios were assigned using the TCRdist pipeline. In a later analysis, each TCR beta chain was defined by its CDR3 amino acid sequence together with its V-gene family, and reads without a unique V-gene family were excluded. As a way to deal with suspected cross-contamination and a sequencing artifact, a later analysis dropped 500 to 700 nucleotide sequences that were highly shared and had low generation probability. A later analysis calculated a clonal expansion index for each public chain from normalized within-repertoire ranks of inferred template counts. In a later analysis, generation probabilities were computed with a VDJ recombination model fitted to out-of-frame rearrangements, and the resulting probabilities were checked against IGoR. A later analysis scored TCR-TCR, TCR-HLA and TCR-CMV co-occurrence with hypergeometric tests, applying a repertoire-size bias correction to TCR pairs. In a later analysis, false discovery rates were estimated by permuting HLA or CMV assignments 20 times. In a later analysis, co-occurring TCRs were grouped using DBSCAN, with TCRdist sequence similarity added in when clustering inside HLA-allele-positive subsets. Repertoires with fewer than 30,000 or more than 120,000 public chains were left out of co-occurrence clustering, as were about 5 repertoires with anomalous nucleotide sharing. TCRdb provides this immuneACCESS table in a form limited to in-frame rearrangements. Some clones are lacking; in checked studies, under half of them reflect an unresolved V gene, and why the rest are absent is not known. That table gives V, J and clone size, and the DNA gave D and trimming. Within this sample are 100,000 to 150,000 clones, with around 80% of them counted one time only. Around 3.5% of the sample is taken by the ten largest.

This chain joins TRBV9 to TRBJ2-1; 14 central bases correspond to TRBD2. The sequence was collected from a man in his thirties or forties in good health and CMV-seronegative. Sequenced input: PBMCs. Read as DNA, the sequence is TGTGCCAGCAGCGGGACTAGCGGGAGGTTCAATGAGCAGTTCTTC. This encodes CASSGTSGRFNEQFF.